The entry below describes one T cell receptor beta chain. The PCR employed 60 Vbeta primers together with 13 Jbeta primers. Method: immunoSEQ multiplex PCR; TCRdb's copy keeps in-frame clones and lacks some. The sample data list approximately 190,000 clones. The length of the CDR3 is 15 residues. Germline loops: CDR1 MNHEY, CDR2 SVGAGI. The V and J ends lost 6 bases and 6 bases, in that order; junction bases with no gene match: 10. This specimen comes from a study of cytomegalovirus exposure and HLA in healthy donors. What was sequenced was PBMCs. This clonotype originated in a boy between 10 and 17 years old in good health and CMV-seronegative. The gene calls are TRBV6-5 and TRBJ2-3; TRBD2 aligns across 9 bases. CDR3 nucleotides: TGTGCCAGCAGGTTCGAGGGCGGGGGGGCGGATACGCAGTATTTT. It codes for CASRFEGGGADTQYF.